This T cell receptor (beta chain) was sequenced during a study of Tregs in tolerant kidney transplant recipients (dated by TCRdb to about 2019). For the wider study: Related donors were used in the transplants with nonmyeloablative bone marrow transplantation, and mixed chimerism was transient in the human trials. The study used TCRbeta sequencing to identify donor-specific regulatory T cells before combined kidney and bone marrow transplantation, then tracked those cells after transplant.

The sample's time point, from its label and the paper: blood sample drawn before combined kidney and bone marrow transplant. Thawed PBMCs were FACS-sorted into unstimulated Tregs (CD4+CD25+CD127-), CD4+ non-Tregs (CD4+CD25-), CD4 cells and CD8 cells. Prior to Treg sorting, thawed PBMCs were rested overnight with 200 IU/ml IL-2 at 37 degrees C. A few combined kidney and bone marrow transplant recipients from the ITN036ST trial were included as patients, and samples were available only from these trial subjects. Healthy control blood was processed to PBMCs by Ficoll density gradient and cryopreserved, and patient PBMCs were collected before and after transplant. For TCRbeta CDR3 sequencing, genomic DNA from the sorted cells was extracted using the QIAGEN DNeasy Blood and Tissue Kit. High-throughput TCRbeta CDR3 sequencing was carried out commercially through immunoSEQ, with PCR amplification with bias correction and internal controls included. Concerning the study's data processing: Unique productive TCRbeta sequences were defined by CDR3 nucleotide sequence where primers matched, and otherwise by CDR3 amino acid sequence together with Vbeta and Jbeta genes. To correct sorting error, sequences shared between sorted populations at a frequency ratio of 2:1 or less were removed; the rest were assigned to the higher population. A sequence was defined as donor-reactive if the sequence was expanded at least 5-fold in CFSE-low cells compared with unstimulated cells and had a frequency of at least 0.01% in CFSE-low cells. Jensen-Shannon divergence, calculated on the top 100 TCRbeta sequences ranked by frequency, was used to quantify repertoire divergence. For any sample with multiple sequencing runs, sorting error was corrected in each run separately before the runs were pooled. What TCRdb holds here is the immuneACCESS table cut down to in-frame rearrangements. Part of the clones is not present; checked against another copy, under half of the missing clones reflect an unresolved V gene, and the others are unexplained. That table furnishes V, J and clone size, whereas the DNA furnished D and trimming. The sample table shows roughly 15,000 clones, and about four fifths are seen once. The ten largest account for 1.5% to 2% of the sample.

A remark on this clone: What this receptor recognizes is not known. Qualities for individual bases were not recorded, and no much larger clone is one base off.

According to the germline V gene, CDR1 reads ENHRY and CDR2 reads SYGVKD. Germline trimming: 2 bases from V, 3 bases from J; junction bases outside gene matches: 3. From the cysteine through the phenylalanine, the CDR3 covers 15 amino acids. Only the CDR3 portion is preserved as DNA: 45 bases, with reading frame beginning at the first base. What the authors observed across the whole study: In tolerant patients, the expansion of donor-specific Tregs was greater than global Treg expansion, suggesting that the expansion was antigen-driven rather than nonspecific. Because only a small number of patients were included, the study had limitations, and the results will need to be validated in larger populations as well as under other immunosuppression protocols. Biological reproducibility was not directly assessed, although technical replication error appeared to be minimal. The most biologically relevant and donor-specific TCRbeta repertoire appeared to be identified by expanding Tregs with activated donor B cells. For some patients, the PCR primers changed as time went on, which meant samples from those patients could not be compared with one another at the nucleotide level.

The chain is encoded by TRBV10-3 joined to TRBJ2-7; 11 middle bases align to TRBD2. The specimen comprised Tregs from blood, sampled before the transplant. This TCR was recovered from a human donor who received a combined kidney and bone marrow transplant. The nucleotide sequence is given as TGTGCCATCAGTGAGGGACTAGCGGGTTTCTACGAGCAGTACTTC. Its translation reads: CAISEGLAGFYEQYF.